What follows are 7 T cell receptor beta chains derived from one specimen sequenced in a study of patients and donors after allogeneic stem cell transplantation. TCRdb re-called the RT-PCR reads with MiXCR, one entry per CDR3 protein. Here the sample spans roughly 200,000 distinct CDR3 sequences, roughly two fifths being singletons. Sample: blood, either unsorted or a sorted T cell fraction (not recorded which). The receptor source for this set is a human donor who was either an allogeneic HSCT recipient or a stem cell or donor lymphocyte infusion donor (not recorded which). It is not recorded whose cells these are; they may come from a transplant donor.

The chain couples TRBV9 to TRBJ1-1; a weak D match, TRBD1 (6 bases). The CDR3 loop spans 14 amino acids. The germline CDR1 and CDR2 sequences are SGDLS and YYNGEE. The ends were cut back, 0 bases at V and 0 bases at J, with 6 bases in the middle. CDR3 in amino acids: CASSVGTVNTEAFF. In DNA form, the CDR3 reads TGTGCCAGCAGCGTAGGGACAGTGAACACTGAAGCTTTCTTT.

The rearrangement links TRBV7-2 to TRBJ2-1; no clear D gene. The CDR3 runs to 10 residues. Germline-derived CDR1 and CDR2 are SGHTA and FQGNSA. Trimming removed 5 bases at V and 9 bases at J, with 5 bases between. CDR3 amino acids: CASSQTEQFF. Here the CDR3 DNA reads TGTGCCAGCAGCCAAACTGAGCAGTTCTTC.

The CDR3 region is CASSLALGTGGAYTF. CDR3 bases: TGCGCCAGCAGCTTGGCCCTCGGGACAGGGGGTGCCTACACCTTC. V usage is TRBV5-1 and J usage is TRBJ1-2; 11 bases agree with TRBD1. The CDR3 contains 15 residues. The V and J ends lost 0 bases and 10 bases, in that order; junction bases with no gene match: 8. Germline lookup yields CDR1 SGHRS and CDR2 YFSETQ.

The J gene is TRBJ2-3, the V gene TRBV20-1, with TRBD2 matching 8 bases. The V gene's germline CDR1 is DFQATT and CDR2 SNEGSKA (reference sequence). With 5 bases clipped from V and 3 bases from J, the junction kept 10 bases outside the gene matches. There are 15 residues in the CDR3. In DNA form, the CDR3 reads TGCAGTGCTGCGGGACTAGTCAGTTGGACAGATACGCAGTATTTT. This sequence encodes CSAAGLVSWTDTQYF.

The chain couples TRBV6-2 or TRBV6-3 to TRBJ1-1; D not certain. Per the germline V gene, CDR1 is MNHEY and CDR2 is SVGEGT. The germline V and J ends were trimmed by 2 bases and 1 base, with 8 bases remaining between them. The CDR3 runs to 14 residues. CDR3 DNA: TGTGCCAGCAGTTACCCGGCCCGGAACACTGAAGCTTTCTTT. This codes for CASSYPARNTEAFF.

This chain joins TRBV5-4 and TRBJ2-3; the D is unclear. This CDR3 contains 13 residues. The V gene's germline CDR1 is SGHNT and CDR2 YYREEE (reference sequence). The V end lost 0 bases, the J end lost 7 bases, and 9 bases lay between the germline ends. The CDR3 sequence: CASSLGEIHTQYF. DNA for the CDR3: TGTGCCAGCAGCTTGGGGGAAATACATACGCAGTATTTT.

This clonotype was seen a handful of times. This CDR3 is CASSLGQGVGPQHF. CDR3 DNA: TGCGCCAGCAGCTTGGGACAGGGAGTGGGGCCCCAGCATTTT. This sequence joins TRBV5-1 and TRBJ1-5; 7 bases line up with TRBD1. CDR1 SGHRS and CDR2 YFSETQ come from the germline V gene. The CDR3 consists of 14 residues. V lost 0 bases, J lost 9 bases, and 6 bases stayed unmatched.